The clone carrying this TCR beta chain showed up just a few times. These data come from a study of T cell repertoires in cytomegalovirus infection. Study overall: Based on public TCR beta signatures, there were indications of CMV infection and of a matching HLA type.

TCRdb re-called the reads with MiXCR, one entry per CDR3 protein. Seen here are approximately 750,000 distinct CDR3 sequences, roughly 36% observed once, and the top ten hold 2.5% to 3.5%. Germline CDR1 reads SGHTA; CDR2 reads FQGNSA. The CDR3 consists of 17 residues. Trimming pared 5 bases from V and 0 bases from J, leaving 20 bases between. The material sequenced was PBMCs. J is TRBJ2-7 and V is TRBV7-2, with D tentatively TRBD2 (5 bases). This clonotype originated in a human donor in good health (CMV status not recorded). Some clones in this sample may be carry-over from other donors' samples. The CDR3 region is CASSLGAYKPNSYEQYF. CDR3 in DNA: TGTGCCAGCAGCCTGGGAGCGTACAAACCGAACTCCTACGAGCAGTACTTC.